One sample yielded the 2 T cell receptor beta chains listed below, sequenced in a study of control samples from healthy donors and cancer patients. Profiled with immunoSEQ multiplex PCR; TCRdb holds only in-frame clones, not every one. Here the sample spans approximately 150,000 clones, 85% to 90% being singletons. The source material was blood. Receptors originate from a man aged 18 to 30 in good health.

The chain carries TRBV7-9 and TRBJ2-1; TRBD1 aligns across 7 bases. Germline assignment: CDR1 SEHNR and CDR2 FQNEAQ (reference sequence). Trimming at V came to 7 bases and at J to 7 bases, leaving 1 base not matched to a gene. This CDR3 contains 11 residues. In nucleotides, the CDR3 is TGTGCCAGCACCAGGGGGAATGAGCAGTTCTTC. Protein product: CASTRGNEQFF.

The chain uses TRBV6-1 and TRBJ1-5; D is unclear. CDR1 and CDR2 from the germline V gene are MNHNS and SASEGT. This CDR3 spans 16 amino acids. V dropped 2 bases and J dropped 6 bases, with 17 bases sitting between them. CDR3 amino acids: CASSEIPTWGGQPQHF. The CDR3 DNA is TGTGCCAGCAGTGAAATCCCCACCTGGGGAGGTCAGCCCCAGCATTTT.